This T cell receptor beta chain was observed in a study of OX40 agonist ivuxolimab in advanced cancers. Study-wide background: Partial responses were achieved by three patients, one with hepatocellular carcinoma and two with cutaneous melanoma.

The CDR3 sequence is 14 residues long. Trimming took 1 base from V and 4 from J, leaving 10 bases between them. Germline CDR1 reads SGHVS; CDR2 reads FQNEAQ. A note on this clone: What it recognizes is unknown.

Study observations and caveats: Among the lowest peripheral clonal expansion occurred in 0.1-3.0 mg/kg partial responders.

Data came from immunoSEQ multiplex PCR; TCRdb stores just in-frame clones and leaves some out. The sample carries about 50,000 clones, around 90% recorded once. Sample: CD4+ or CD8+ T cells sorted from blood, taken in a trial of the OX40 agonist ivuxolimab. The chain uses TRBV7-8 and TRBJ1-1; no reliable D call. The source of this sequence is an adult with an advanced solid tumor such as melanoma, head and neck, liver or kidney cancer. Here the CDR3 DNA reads TGTGCCAGCAGCTTAGGAGGGTTGGGCACTGAAGCTTTCTTT. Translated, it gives CASSLGGLGTEAFF.